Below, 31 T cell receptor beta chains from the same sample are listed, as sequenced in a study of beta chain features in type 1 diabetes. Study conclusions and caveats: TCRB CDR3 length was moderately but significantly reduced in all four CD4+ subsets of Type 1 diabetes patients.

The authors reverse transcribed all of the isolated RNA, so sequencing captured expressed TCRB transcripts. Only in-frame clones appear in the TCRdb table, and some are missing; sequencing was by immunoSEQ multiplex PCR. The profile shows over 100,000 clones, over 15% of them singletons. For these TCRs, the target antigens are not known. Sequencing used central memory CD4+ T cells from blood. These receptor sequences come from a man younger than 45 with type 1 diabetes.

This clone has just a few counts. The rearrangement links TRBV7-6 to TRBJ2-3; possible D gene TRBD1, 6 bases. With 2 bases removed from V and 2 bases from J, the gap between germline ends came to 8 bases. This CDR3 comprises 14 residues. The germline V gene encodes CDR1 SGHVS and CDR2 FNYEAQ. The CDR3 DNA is TGTGCCAGCAGCTTAAACAGGGTCACAGATACGCAGTATTTT. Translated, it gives CASSLNRVTDTQYF. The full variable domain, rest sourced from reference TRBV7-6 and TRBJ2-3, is GAGVSQSPRYKVTKRGQDVALRCDPISGHVSLYWYRQALGQGPEFLTYFNYEAQQDKSGLPNDRFSAERPEGSISTLTIQRTEQRDSAMYRCASSLNRVTDTQYFGPGTRLTVL.

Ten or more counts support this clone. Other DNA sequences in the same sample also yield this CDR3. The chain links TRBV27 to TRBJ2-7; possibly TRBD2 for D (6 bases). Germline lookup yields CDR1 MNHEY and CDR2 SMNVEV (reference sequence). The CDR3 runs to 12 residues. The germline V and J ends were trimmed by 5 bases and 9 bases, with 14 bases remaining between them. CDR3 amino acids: CASSGTGVRQYF. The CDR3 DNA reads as TGTGCCAGCAGTGGTACGGGGGTGAGGCAGTACTTC.

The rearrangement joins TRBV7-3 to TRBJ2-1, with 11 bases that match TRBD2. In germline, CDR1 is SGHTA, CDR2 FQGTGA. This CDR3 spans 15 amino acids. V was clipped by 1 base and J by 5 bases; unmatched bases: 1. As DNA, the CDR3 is TGTGCCAGCAGCTTAATGGGACTAGCGGACAATGAGCAGTTCTTC. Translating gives CASSLMGLADNEQFF.

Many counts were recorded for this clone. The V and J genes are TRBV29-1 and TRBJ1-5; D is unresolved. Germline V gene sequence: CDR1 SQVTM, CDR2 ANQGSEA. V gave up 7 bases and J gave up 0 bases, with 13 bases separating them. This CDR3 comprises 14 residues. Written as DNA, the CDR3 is TGCAGCGGGCTCGAAGCCGCTAGCAATCAGCCCCAGCATTTT. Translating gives CSGLEAASNQPQHF.

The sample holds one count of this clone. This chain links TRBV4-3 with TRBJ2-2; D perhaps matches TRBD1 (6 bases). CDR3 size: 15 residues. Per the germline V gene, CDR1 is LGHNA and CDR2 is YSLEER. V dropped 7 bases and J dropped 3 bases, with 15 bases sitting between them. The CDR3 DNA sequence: TGCGCCAGCAACCCCCGGACAGAGTACACCGGGGAGCTGTTTTTT. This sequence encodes CASNPRTEYTGELFF.

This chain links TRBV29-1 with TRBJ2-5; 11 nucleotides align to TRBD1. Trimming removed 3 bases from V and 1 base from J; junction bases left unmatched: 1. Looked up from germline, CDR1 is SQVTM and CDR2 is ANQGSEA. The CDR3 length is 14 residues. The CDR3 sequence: CSVEGTGGQETQYF. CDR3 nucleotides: TGCAGCGTTGAGGGGACAGGGGGCCAAGAGACCCAGTACTTC.

CDR3 sequence (DNA): TGTGCCAACAGCGTCCCGGGGACGTTGGGAAACACCATATATTTT. Its translation: CANSVPGTLGNTIYF. This chain links TRBV28 with TRBJ1-3; weak D call: TRBD1 (5 bases). Germline V gives CDR1 MDHEN, CDR2 SYDVKM. The CDR3 is made up of 15 amino acids. The germline V and J ends were trimmed by 10 bases and 4 bases, with 20 bases remaining between them.

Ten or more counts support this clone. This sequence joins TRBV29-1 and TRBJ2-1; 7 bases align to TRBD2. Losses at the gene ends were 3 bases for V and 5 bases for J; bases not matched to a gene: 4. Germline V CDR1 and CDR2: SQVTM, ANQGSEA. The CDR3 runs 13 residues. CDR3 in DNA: TGCAGCGTTGATAGCGGGTCGGACAATGAGCAGTTCTTC. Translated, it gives CSVDSGSDNEQFF.

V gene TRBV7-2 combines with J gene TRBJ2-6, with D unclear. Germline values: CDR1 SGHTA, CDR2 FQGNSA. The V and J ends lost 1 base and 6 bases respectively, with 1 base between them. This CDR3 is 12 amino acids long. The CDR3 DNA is TGTGCCAGCAGCTTAGTGGCCAACGTCCTGACTTTC. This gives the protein CASSLVANVLTF.

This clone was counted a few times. In DNA, the CDR3 is TGTGCCATCAGTGAGTCTGCGGGGGGGATGGAGACCCAGTACTTC. Protein product: CAISESAGGMETQYF. The chain joins TRBV10-3 to TRBJ2-5; 9 bases are shared with TRBD2. CDR3 length: 15 residues. Germline CDR1 reads ENHRY; CDR2 reads SYGVKD. Unmatched junction bases numbered 4, after V lost 0 bases and J lost 5 bases.

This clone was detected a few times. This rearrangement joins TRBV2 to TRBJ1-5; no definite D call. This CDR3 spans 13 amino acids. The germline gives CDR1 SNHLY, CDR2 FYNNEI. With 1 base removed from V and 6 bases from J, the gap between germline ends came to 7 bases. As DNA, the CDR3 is TGTGCCAGCAGTGAAGGGAACAGTCAGCCCCAGCATTTT. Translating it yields CASSEGNSQPQHF.

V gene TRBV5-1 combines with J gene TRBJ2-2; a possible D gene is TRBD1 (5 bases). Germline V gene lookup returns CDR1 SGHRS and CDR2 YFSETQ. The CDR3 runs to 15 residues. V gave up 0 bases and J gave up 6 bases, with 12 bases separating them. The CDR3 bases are TGCGCCAGCAGCTTGGCCGAGCAGGGCGCCGGGGAGCTGTTTTTT. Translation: CASSLAEQGAGELFF.

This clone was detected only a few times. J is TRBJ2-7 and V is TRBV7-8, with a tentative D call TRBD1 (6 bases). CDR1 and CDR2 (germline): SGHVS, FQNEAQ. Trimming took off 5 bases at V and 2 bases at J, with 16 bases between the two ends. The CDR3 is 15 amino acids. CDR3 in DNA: TGTGCCAGCAGCCGAAGGCCAGGGGCCACCTACGAGCAGTACTTC. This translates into CASSRRPGATYEQYF.

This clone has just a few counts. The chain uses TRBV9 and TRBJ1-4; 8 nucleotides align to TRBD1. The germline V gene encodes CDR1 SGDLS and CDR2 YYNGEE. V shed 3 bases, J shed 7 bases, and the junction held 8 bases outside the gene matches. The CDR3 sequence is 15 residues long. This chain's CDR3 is CASSAQTGVGEKLFF. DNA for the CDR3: TGTGCCAGCAGCGCCCAGACAGGGGTGGGTGAAAAACTGTTTTTT.

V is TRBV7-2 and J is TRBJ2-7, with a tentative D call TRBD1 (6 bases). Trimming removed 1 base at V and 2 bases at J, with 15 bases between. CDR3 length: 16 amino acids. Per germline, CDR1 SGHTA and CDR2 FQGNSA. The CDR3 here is CASSLVGGAETYEQYF. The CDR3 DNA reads TGTGCCAGCAGCTTAGTAGGGGGTGCGGAGACCTACGAGCAGTACTTC.

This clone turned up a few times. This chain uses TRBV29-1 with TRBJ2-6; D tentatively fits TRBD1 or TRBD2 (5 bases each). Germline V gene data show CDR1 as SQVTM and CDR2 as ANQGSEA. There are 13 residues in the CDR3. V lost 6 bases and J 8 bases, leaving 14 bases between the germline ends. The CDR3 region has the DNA TGCAGCGTGGGGGTAGGTGGACCCAACGTCCTGACTTTC. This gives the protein CSVGVGGPNVLTF.

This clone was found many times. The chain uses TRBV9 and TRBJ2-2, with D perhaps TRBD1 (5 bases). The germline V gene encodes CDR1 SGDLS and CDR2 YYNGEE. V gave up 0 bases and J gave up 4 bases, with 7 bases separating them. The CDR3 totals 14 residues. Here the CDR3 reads CASSVEGPTGELFF. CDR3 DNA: TGTGCCAGCAGCGTAGAGGGGCCCACCGGGGAGCTGTTTTTT.

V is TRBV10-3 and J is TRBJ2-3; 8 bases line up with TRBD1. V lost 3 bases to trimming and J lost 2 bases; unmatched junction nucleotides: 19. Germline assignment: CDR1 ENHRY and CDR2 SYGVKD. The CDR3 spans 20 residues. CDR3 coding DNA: TGTGCCATCAGTGACCCCATATCGGTGGGCAAACAGGGGGACACAGATACGCAGTATTTT. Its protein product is CAISDPISVGKQGDTDTQYF.

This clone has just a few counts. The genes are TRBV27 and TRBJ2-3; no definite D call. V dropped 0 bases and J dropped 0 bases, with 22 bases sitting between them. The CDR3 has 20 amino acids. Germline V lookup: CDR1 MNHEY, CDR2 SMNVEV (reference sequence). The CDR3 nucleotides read TGTGCCAGCAGTTTATCGTTCCTGGGTCAGCTCCACTCTAGCACAGATACGCAGTATTTT. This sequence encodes CASSLSFLGQLHSSTDTQYF.

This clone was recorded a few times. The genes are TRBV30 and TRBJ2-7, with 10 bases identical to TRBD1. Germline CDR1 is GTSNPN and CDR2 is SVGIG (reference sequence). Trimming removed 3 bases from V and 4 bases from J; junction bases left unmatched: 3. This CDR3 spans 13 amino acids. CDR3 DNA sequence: TGTGCCTGGAGGGCGGGACAGGGGTACGAGCAGTACTTC. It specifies CAWRAGQGYEQYF. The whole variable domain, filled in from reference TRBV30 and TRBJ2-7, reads SQTIHQWPATLVQPVGSPLSLECTVEGTSNPNLYWYRQAAGRGLQLLFYSVGIGQISSEVPQNLSASRPQDRQFILSSKKLLLSDSGFYLCAWRAGQGYEQYFGPGTRLTVT.

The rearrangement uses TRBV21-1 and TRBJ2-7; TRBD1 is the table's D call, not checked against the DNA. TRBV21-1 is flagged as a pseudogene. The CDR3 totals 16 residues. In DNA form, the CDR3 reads TGTGCCAGCAACCAGCCGGCCTCTAGGGGGTTCGGCGAGCAGTACTTC. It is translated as CASNQPASRGFGEQYF.

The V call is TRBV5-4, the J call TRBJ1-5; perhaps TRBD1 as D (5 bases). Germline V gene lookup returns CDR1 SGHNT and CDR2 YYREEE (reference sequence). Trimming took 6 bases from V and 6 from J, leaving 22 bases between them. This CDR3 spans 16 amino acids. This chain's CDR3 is CASIENRSPRGQPQHF. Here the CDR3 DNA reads TGTGCCAGCATTGAAAACCGGTCCCCAAGGGGTCAGCCCCAGCATTTT.

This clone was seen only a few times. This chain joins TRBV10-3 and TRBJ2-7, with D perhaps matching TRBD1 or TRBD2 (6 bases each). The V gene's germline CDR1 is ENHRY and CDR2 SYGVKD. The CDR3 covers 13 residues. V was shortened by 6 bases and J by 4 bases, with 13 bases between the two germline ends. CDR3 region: CAISGGHDYEQYF. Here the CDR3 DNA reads TGTGCCATCAGCGGGGGACATGATTACGAGCAGTACTTC.

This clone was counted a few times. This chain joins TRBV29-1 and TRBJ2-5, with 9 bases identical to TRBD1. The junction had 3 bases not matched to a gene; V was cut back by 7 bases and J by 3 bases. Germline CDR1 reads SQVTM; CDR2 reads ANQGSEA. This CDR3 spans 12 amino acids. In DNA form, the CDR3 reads TGCAGCGGGGGACAGGGAAAAGAGACCCAGTACTTC. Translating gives CSGGQGKETQYF.

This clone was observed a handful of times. CDR3 loop: CASSVDSEQFF. CDR3 coding DNA: TGTGCCAGCAGCGTAGACAGTGAGCAGTTCTTC. V gene TRBV9 combines with J gene TRBJ2-1; D is unresolved. The length of the CDR3 is 11 residues. V was trimmed by 0 bases and J by 9 bases, leaving 4 bases between them. Germline V lookup: CDR1 SGDLS, CDR2 YYNGEE. The variable domain in full, completed from reference TRBV9 and TRBJ2-1, reads DSGVTQTPKHLITATGQRVTLRCSPRSGDLSVYWYQQSLDQGLQFLIQYYNGEERAKGNILERFSAQQFPDLHSELNLSSLELGDSALYFCASSVDSEQFFGPGTRLTVL.

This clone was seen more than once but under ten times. CDR3 residues: CASSTRRGDTQYF. CDR3 sequence (DNA): TGTGCCAGTAGTACCAGACGGGGAGATACGCAGTATTTT. The chain carries TRBV19 and TRBJ2-3; TRBD2 might be the D (5 bases). V was trimmed by 4 bases and J by 5 bases, leaving 10 bases between them. The CDR3 runs 13 residues. CDR1 is LNHDA and CDR2 is SQIVND in the germline V gene (reference sequence).

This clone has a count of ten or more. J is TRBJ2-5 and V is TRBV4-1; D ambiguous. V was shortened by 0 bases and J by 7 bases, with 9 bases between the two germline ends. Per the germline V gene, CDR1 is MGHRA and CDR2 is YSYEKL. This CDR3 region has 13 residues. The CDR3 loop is CASSQDRQATQYF. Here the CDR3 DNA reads TGCGCCAGCAGCCAAGATCGGCAGGCGACCCAGTACTTC.

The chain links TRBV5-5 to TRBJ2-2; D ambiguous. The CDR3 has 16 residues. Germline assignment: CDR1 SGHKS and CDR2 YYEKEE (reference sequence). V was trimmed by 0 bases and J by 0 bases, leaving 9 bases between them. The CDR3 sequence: CASSLGPVSNTGELFF. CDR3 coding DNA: TGTGCCAGCAGCTTGGGCCCAGTTTCGAACACCGGGGAGCTGTTTTTT.

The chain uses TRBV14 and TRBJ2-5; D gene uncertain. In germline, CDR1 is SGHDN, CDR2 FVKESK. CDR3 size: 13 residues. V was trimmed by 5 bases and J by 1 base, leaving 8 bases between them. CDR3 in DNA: TGTGCCAGCAGCAATAGGGTCCAAGAGACCCAGTACTTC. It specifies CASSNRVQETQYF.

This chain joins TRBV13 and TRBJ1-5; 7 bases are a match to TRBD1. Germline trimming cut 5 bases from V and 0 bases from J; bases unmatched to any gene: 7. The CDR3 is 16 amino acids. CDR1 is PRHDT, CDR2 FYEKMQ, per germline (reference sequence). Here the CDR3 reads CASSPGGQASNQPQHF. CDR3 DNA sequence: TGTGCCAGCAGCCCAGGGGGGCAGGCTAGCAATCAGCCCCAGCATTTT.

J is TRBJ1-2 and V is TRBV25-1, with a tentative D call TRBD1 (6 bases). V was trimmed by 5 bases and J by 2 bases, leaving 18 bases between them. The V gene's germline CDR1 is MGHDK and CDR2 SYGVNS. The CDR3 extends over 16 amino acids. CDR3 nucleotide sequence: TGTGCCAGCAGTTCAGCGTTAGCGGGGGCCAACTATGGCTACACCTTC. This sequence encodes CASSSALAGANYGYTF.